The 15 T cell receptor beta chains in this list originate from one sample, sequenced in a study of blood T cell repertoires in COVID-19. TCRdb's table, derived via immunoSEQ multiplex PCR, lists solely in-frame clones and lacks some. The table records approximately 180,000 clones, under 85% of them present only once. Material for sequencing was peripheral blood. These TCRs come from a woman older than 75 with acute or convalescent COVID-19.

A word on this clone: An end of the junction differs from the germline gene, which may be a read error. The genes are TRBV5-4 and TRBJ2-7; TRBD2 matches 13 bases. Germline assignment: CDR1 SGHNT and CDR2 YYREEE (reference sequence). This CDR3 spans 14 amino acids. The CDR3 protein is CASSLVGTSGASTF. CDR3 nucleotide sequence: TGTGCCAGCAGCTTGGTAGGGACTAGCGGGGCATCTACGTTC.

This chain links TRBV19 with TRBJ1-1; a weak D match, TRBD1 (6 bases). Deletions cut 6 bases from V and 4 bases from J, with 18 bases between. From germline, CDR1 is LNHDA and CDR2 SQIVND (reference sequence). The CDR3 has 15 amino acids. CDR3 region: CASSSNWGLGTEAFF. The CDR3 nucleotides are TGTGCCAGTAGCTCCAATTGGGGGCTGGGCACTGAAGCTTTCTTT.

The chain is built from TRBV3-1 (or the pseudogene TRBV3-2) and TRBJ2-1; D gene uncertain. V dropped 2 bases and J dropped 6 bases, with 2 bases sitting between them. The CDR3 is 11 residues long. Germline V gives CDR1 LGHDT, CDR2 YNNKEL (reference sequence). CDR3 protein: CASSQLNEQFF. The CDR3 bases are TGTGCCAGCAGCCAACTCAATGAGCAGTTCTTC.

The genes are TRBV19 and TRBJ2-2; no firm D call. CDR3 length equals 14 residues. CDR1 is LNHDA and CDR2 is SQIVND in the germline V gene (reference sequence). Between the trimmed V and J ends, which lost 8 bases and 0 bases, there was a span of 10 bases. The CDR3 sequence: CASERLANTGELFF. The CDR3 DNA reads as TGTGCCAGTGAGAGGCTCGCGAACACCGGGGAGCTGTTTTTT.

The chain couples TRBV29-1 to TRBJ1-2, with 7 nucleotides matching TRBD1. This CDR3 comprises 12 residues. The germline CDR1 and CDR2 sequences are SQVTM and ANQGSEA. J lost 0 bases, V lost 6 bases, and 1 base had no gene match. In DNA, the CDR3 is TGCAGCGTCGGACAGGCTAACTATGGCTACACCTTC. Its protein is CSVGQANYGYTF. Looking up the rest from reference TRBV29-1 and TRBJ1-2 gives the full variable domain: SAVISQKPSRDICQRGTSLTIQCQVDSQVTMMFWYRQQPGQSLTLIATANQGSEATYESGFVIDKFPISRPNLTFSTLTVSNMSPEDSSIYLCSVGQANYGYTFGSGTRLTVV.

This clone has only one observation. V gene TRBV25-1 combines with J gene TRBJ2-4, with 8 nucleotides matching TRBD2. J gave up 8 bases and V 7 bases, and 7 bases lay outside the gene matches. The CDR3 has 13 amino acids. The V gene's germline CDR1 is MGHDK and CDR2 SYGVNS. As DNA, the CDR3 is TGTGCCAGCACCCCCCCGGGGGGGGACATTCAGTACTTC. It encodes CASTPPGGDIQYF.

The chain combines TRBV5-4 with TRBJ1-6, with 7 bases aligning to TRBD1. The V segment lost 4 bases and the J segment 0 bases; nucleotides outside the gene matches: 7. The CDR3 runs to 17 residues. Germline CDR1 is SGHNT and CDR2 is YYREEE (reference sequence). The CDR3 here is CASSADRMSSYNSPLHF. The CDR3 DNA reads TGTGCCAGCAGCGCGGACAGGATGAGCTCCTATAATTCACCCCTCCACTTT.

This chain links TRBV7-3 with TRBJ2-5; D is unclear. The CDR3 has 13 residues. Trimming took off 4 bases at V and 7 bases at J, with 13 bases between the two ends. From germline, CDR1 is SGHTA and CDR2 FQGTGA. CDR3 in amino acids: CASSSSLLGTQYF. As DNA, the CDR3 is TGTGCCAGCAGCTCCTCCCTCCTAGGGACCCAGTACTTC.

This sequence joins TRBV6-5 and TRBJ1-2; 10 bases map to TRBD1. Germline V gene lookup returns CDR1 MNHEY and CDR2 SVGAGI. This CDR3 spans 13 amino acids. V was pared by 6 bases and J by 8 bases, with 6 bases of the junction left unmatched. DNA for the CDR3: TGTGCCAGCAGACGTGGGACAGGGGACGGCTACACCTTC. This encodes CASRRGTGDGYTF.

This clone was found many times. The CDR3 loop reads CASSQDWPGPSYEQYF. In DNA form, the CDR3 reads TGCGCCAGCAGCCAAGATTGGCCAGGCCCCTCCTACGAGCAGTACTTC. J is TRBJ2-7 and V is TRBV4-3, with D unresolved. Trimming pared 0 bases from V and 0 bases from J, leaving 12 bases between. Germline V gives CDR1 LGHNA, CDR2 YSLEER. The CDR3 totals 16 residues.

The table lists this clone with a few counts. As DNA, the CDR3 is TGTGCCAGCAGCCCCCAGACTAGCGGAGGCGGAGATACGCAGTATTTT. This codes for CASSPQTSGGGDTQYF. The chain uses TRBV3-1 (or the pseudogene TRBV3-2) and TRBJ2-3; 9 nucleotides align to TRBD2. With 4 bases clipped from V and 5 bases from J, the junction kept 10 bases outside the gene matches. CDR3 length: 16 residues. In germline, CDR1 is LGHDT, CDR2 YNNKEL (reference sequence).

This rearrangement joins TRBV12-3 or TRBV12-4 to TRBJ1-1; 7 nucleotides match TRBD1. The CDR3 is 13 amino acids. V was pared by 3 bases and J by 4 bases, with 2 bases of the junction left unmatched. CDR3 nucleotides: TGTGCCAGCAGTTTGGGACAGTTCACTGAAGCTTTCTTT. Protein sequence: CASSLGQFTEAFF.

The genes are TRBV27 and TRBJ1-4; tentative D call: TRBD1 (5 bases). The germline V gene encodes CDR1 MNHEY and CDR2 SMNVEV (reference sequence). V was cut by 0 bases and J by 6 bases, with 14 bases left in between. The CDR3 sequence is 16 residues long. CDR3 nucleotides: TGTGCCAGCAGTTTATCGGGGCGCCCCTGGGATGAAAAACTGTTTTTT. Translated, it gives CASSLSGRPWDEKLFF. The variable domain in full, completed from reference TRBV27 and TRBJ1-4, reads EAQVTQNPRYLITVTGKKLTVTCSQNMNHEYMSWYRQDPGLGLRQIYYSMNVEVTDKGDVPEGYKVSRKEKRNFPLILESPSPNQTSLYFCASSLSGRPWDEKLFFGSGTQLSVL.

This sequence joins TRBV5-6 and TRBJ1-2; the match to TRBD1 covers 8 bases. J gave up 8 bases and V 3 bases, and 12 bases lay outside the gene matches. This CDR3 region has 15 residues. The germline V gene encodes CDR1 SGHDT and CDR2 YYEEEE. In DNA form, the CDR3 reads TGTGCCAGCAGCTCGTTGGCCCAGGGGGCTCAAGGCTACACCTTC. Translating it yields CASSSLAQGAQGYTF.

This clone was seen more than once but under ten times. V is TRBV12-5 and J is TRBJ2-2; a possible D gene is TRBD2 (6 bases). Germline V gene lookup returns CDR1 LGHNT and CDR2 FRNRAP. The CDR3 has 16 residues. V lost 5 bases and J 0 bases, leaving 13 bases between the germline ends. The CDR3: CASGPLSGANTGELFF. DNA for the CDR3: TGTGCTAGTGGTCCCCTTAGCGGAGCGAACACCGGGGAGCTGTTTTTT. Filled out from reference TRBV12-5 and TRBJ2-2, the complete variable domain reads DARVTQTPRHKVTEMGQEVTMRCQPILGHNTVFWYRQTMMQGLELLAYFRNRAPLDDSGMPKDRFSAEMPDATLATLKIQPSEPRDSAVYFCASGPLSGANTGELFFGEGSRLTVL.